This passage covers 14 T cell receptor beta chains from one sample sequenced in a study of post-analysis software for immune sequencing data. Unique molecular identifiers tagged the TCR beta cDNA libraries. TCRdb analysed the PCR reads with MiXCR anew, one entry per CDR3 protein. The sample yields some 260,000 distinct CDR3 sequences, 36% seen once. No antigen has been identified for these receptors. Findings of the study overall: With TRBV5-6, TRBV5-1 and TRBV20-1 included, several TRBV segments were more frequent in patients than in controls.

Source material: blood. Every receptor here comes from a girl under 18 with multiple sclerosis.

This clonotype appeared a few times. This chain links TRBV3-1 with TRBJ1-1; D is perhaps TRBD1 (6 bases). Germline V gene data show CDR1 as LGHDT and CDR2 as YNNKEL (reference sequence). The CDR3 length is 15 residues. The ends were cut back, 4 bases at V and 3 bases at J, with 15 bases in the middle. The CDR3 sequence is CASSLQGQGYTEAFF. DNA for the CDR3: TGTGCCAGCAGCCTTCAGGGGCAGGGGTACACTGAAGCTTTCTTT.

The J gene is TRBJ1-1, the V gene TRBV15; TRBD1 might be the D (5 bases). Trimming pared 4 bases from V and 4 bases from J, leaving 13 bases between. The germline V gene has CDR1 LNHNV and CDR2 YYDKDF (reference sequence). The CDR3 is made up of 14 amino acids. This chain's CDR3 is CATSTEGLVTEAFF. DNA of the CDR3: TGTGCCACCAGCACCGAGGGGTTGGTCACTGAAGCTTTCTTT.

In its sample, this clonotype was seen many times. The J gene is TRBJ2-1, the V gene TRBV11-1; 9 bases agree with TRBD1. Trimming cost V 2 bases and J 2 bases; bases outside gene matches: 7. Looked up from germline, CDR1 is SGHAT and CDR2 is FQDESV (reference sequence). CDR3 length: 17 amino acids. The CDR3 is CASSLSPGTGTYNEQFF. CDR3 DNA: TGTGCCAGCAGCTTAAGTCCCGGGACAGGGACCTACAATGAGCAGTTCTTC.

This clonotype was seen many times. V gene TRBV6-1 combines with J gene TRBJ2-1, with D tentatively TRBD2 (6 bases). Germline V gene sequence: CDR1 MNHNS, CDR2 SASEGT. V gave up 6 bases and J gave up 0 bases, with 15 bases separating them. The CDR3 runs to 16 residues. CDR3 residues: CASSIARGSSYNEQFF. In nucleotides, the CDR3 is TGTGCCAGCAGCATCGCACGGGGGAGCTCCTACAATGAGCAGTTCTTC.

The chain combines TRBV11-2 with TRBJ2-3; 9 bases match TRBD2. Germline lookup yields CDR1 SGHAT and CDR2 FQNNGV. CDR3 size: 14 residues. V lost 3 bases to trimming and J lost 4 bases; unmatched junction nucleotides: 2. CDR3 DNA: TGTGCCAGCAGCTTCCGACTAGCGGCAGATACGCAGTATTTT. As protein: CASSFRLAADTQYF.

In this sample, this clonotype turned up many times. V usage is TRBV29-1 and J usage is TRBJ1-1; 7 nucleotides line up with TRBD1. Trimming took 4 bases from V and 2 from J; bases not matched to a gene: 7. CDR3 length equals 14 residues. Germline V gene data show CDR1 as SQVTM and CDR2 as ANQGSEA. CDR3 in DNA: TGCAGCGTTGTAAGGCAGGGGGTTAACACTGAAGCTTTCTTT. Protein: CSVVRQGVNTEAFF.

This clonotype came up many times. The V call is TRBV28, the J call TRBJ1-4; D is uncertain. V lost 7 bases and J lost 7, with 16 bases in between. The CDR3 is made up of 14 amino acids. The germline gives CDR1 MDHEN, CDR2 SYDVKM. The CDR3 spells CASNLGLTSEKLFF. The DNA for the CDR3 is TGTGCCAGCAACCTCGGACTGACCTCTGAAAAACTGTTTTTT.

The sample holds many counts of this clonotype. Here the CDR3 reads CASSTGDGYTF. The CDR3 nucleotides are TGTGCCAGCAGTACAGGGGACGGCTACACCTTC. The chain employs TRBV27 and TRBJ1-2; 7 bases are a match to TRBD1. V shed 5 bases, J shed 8 bases, and the junction held 2 bases outside the gene matches. Germline values: CDR1 MNHEY, CDR2 SMNVEV (reference sequence). The CDR3 covers 11 residues.

This clonotype was counted only a few times. The rearrangement uses TRBV28 and TRBJ1-1; a weak D match, TRBD1 (5 bases). The CDR3 has 14 amino acids. V lost 5 bases and J 1 base, leaving 11 bases between the germline ends. Per germline, CDR1 MDHEN and CDR2 SYDVKM. The CDR3 protein is CASSPPTANTEAFF. For the CDR3, the DNA is TGTGCCAGCAGTCCACCGACAGCGAACACTGAAGCTTTCTTT.

Comments on this clonotype: Since a much larger clone is just one base distant, this may be a read error. The chain combines TRBV4-2 with TRBJ2-5; 13 bases line up with TRBD2. The CDR3 is 17 amino acids. Germline V gives CDR1 LGHNA, CDR2 YNFKEQ. The CDR3 coding sequence is TGTGCCAGCAGTCCCGGGACTAGCGGGATGGAAAGAGAGGCCCAGTACTTC. Translated: CASSPGTSGMEREAQYF.

Worth noting for this clonotype: With a much larger clone just one base away, this may be a read error. The V gene is TRBV4-1, the J gene TRBJ1-4; D gene uncertain. Germline V gives CDR1 MGHRA, CDR2 YSYEKL. The CDR3 consists of 15 residues. V shed 4 bases and J shed 8 bases, with 17 bases lying between them. In DNA form, the CDR3 reads TGCGCCAGCAGCCGGGCAGGCCCTCGAGGAGAAAAACTGTTTTTT. Its translation: CASSRAGPRGEKLFF.

This clonotype was seen ten or more times. This chain links TRBV10-3 with TRBJ2-3, with unresolved D. The CDR3 consists of 14 residues. Deletions cut 0 bases from V and 2 bases from J, with 6 bases between. Germline V lookup: CDR1 ENHRY, CDR2 SYGVKD. CDR3 protein: CAISESWDTDTQYF. The CDR3 DNA follows: TGTGCCATCAGTGAGTCTTGGGACACAGATACGCAGTATTTT.

Concerning this clonotype itself: A much larger clone sits a single nucleotide away, making a read error possible. Here the CDR3 omits its conserved ending phenylalanine or tryptophan, so a read error is the likely source. V gene TRBV9 combines with J gene TRBJ2-3; D possibly corresponds to TRBD2 (6 bases). The CDR3 runs 15 residues. Germline CDR1 is SGDLS and CDR2 is YYNGEE. V lost 4 bases and J 0 bases, leaving 12 bases between the germline ends. CDR3 protein: CASSLAEGSTDTQYL. Here the CDR3 DNA reads TGTGCCAGCAGCTTAGCGGAGGGGAGCACAGATACGCAGTATTTG.

This clonotype was counted once. The CDR3 nucleotides read TGTGCCAGCAGCAAACGGCAGCGGGGGGACACAGATACGCAGTATTTT. Translating it yields CASSKRQRGDTDTQYF. The chain has TRBV21-1 and TRBJ2-3; the table's D call, TRBD2, was not checked against the DNA. TRBV21-1 is marked as a pseudogene. CDR3 length: 16 amino acids.